This TCR beta chain emerged from a study of T cells in localized non-small cell lung cancer. CDR3 length: 14 residues. Germline V lookup: CDR1 SGHDT, CDR2 YYEEEE. V lost 0 bases and J 7 bases, leaving 13 bases between the germline ends. Here immunoSEQ multiplex PCR was the method, and the copy in TCRdb shows in-frame clones only, minus some. In the table there are some 54,000 clones, 60% to 85% of which are singletons. Overall study findings and caveats: Higher blood T cell density tracked longer overall survival. Appearance in adjacent lung was seen for a median around 61 of the top 100 tumor clones.

Note on this clone: Its specificity is unknown.

The source of this sequence is a woman aged 35-75 years with stage II lung adenocarcinoma. The material sequenced was PBMCs, taken before any cancer treatment. V and J are TRBV5-6 and TRBJ1-2, with a weak D call TRBD1 (6 bases). CDR3 residues: CASSLARGRGGYTF. CDR3 DNA sequence: TGTGCCAGCAGCTTGGCCCGGGGGCGAGGTGGCTACACCTTC.